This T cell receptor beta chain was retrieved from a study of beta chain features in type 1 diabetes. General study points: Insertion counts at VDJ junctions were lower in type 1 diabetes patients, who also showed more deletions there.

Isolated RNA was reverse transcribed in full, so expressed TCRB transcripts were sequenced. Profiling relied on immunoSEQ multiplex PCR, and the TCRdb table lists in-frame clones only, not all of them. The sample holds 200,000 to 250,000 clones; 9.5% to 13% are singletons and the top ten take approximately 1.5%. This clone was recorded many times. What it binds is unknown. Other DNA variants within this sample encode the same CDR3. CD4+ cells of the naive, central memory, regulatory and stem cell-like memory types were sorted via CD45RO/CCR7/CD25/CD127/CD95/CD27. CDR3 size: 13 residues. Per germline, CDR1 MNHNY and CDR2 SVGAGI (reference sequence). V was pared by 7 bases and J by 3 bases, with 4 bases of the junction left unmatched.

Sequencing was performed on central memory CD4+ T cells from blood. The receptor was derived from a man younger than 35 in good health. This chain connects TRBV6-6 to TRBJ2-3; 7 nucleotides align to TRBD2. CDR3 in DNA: TGTGCCAGCACTCGTAGCGGGACAGATACGCAGTATTTT. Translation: CASTRSGTDTQYF.